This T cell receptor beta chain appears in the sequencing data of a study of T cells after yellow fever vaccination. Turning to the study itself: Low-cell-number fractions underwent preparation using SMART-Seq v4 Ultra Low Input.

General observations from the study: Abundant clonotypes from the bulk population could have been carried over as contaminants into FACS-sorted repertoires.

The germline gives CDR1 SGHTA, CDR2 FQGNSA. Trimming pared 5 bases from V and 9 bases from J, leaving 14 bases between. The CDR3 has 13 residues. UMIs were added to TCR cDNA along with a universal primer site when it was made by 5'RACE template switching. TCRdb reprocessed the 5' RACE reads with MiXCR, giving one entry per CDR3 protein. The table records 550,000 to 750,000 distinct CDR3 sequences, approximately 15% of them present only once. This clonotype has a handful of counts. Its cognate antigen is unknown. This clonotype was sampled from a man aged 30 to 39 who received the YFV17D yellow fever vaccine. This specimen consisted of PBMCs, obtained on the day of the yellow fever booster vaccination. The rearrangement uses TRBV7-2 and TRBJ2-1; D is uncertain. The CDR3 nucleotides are TGTGCCAGCAGCACAACTGCACGCGGTGAGCAGTTCTTC. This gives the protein CASSTTARGEQFF.